The rows below give T cell receptor beta chains drawn from one sample of a study of Ad26.COV2.S vaccination and SARS-CoV-2 variants. The data were produced by immunoSEQ multiplex PCR, yet TCRdb's version contains in-frame clones alone and is incomplete. The table lists about 350,000 clones, about 91% of them singletons, with about 3.9% in the top ten. The source material was peripheral blood, sampled after recovery from COVID-19. The receptors stem from a human donor who had recovered from COVID-19. CDR3s include the opening cysteine and the closing phenylalanine or tryptophan. The order of the fields is CDR3 DNA, CDR3 protein, V gene, clone size, D gene, J gene. A D gene is named only where the DNA matches it firmly. Size is omitted from some rows. Given values are once, few, many or a class for expanded clones.

TGTGCCACCACGCTCGGCTACGAGCAGTACTTC,CATTLGYEQYF,TRBV6-5,NA,NA,TRBJ2-7
TGTGCCAGCAGCCGTAATGAAAAACTGTTTTTT,CASSRNEKLFF,TRBV12-3/TRBV12-4,NA,NA,TRBJ1-4
TGCAGCGCCGCACGACAGGGTGTGGGTCAGCCCCAGCATTTT,CSAARQGVGQPQHF,TRBV29-1,NA,TRBD1,TRBJ1-5
TGTGCCAGTAGATTGATGGGACAGGGGGCGAAAGACTATGGCTACACCTTC,CASRLMGQGAKDYGYTF,TRBV19,NA,TRBD1,TRBJ1-2
TGCGCCAGCAGTGAGACGAGTCACAATCAGCCCCAGCATTTT,CASSETSHNQPQHF,TRBV10-2,NA,NA,TRBJ1-5
TGTGCCATCAGTGAAGGCACCCAGGGGACTGGAAACACCATATATTTT,CAISEGTQGTGNTIYF,TRBV10-3,NA,NA,TRBJ1-3
TGTGCCAGTAGTATAGCGGATTTCCCTGACTACGAGCAGTACTTC,CASSIADFPDYEQYF,TRBV19,NA,NA,TRBJ2-7
TGTGCCAGCAGCCCCGGGGGCAGGGGATGGGTAGACGAGCAGTACTTC,CASSPGGRGWVDEQYF,TRBV7-9,NA,NA,TRBJ2-7
TGTGCCAGCAGCGTAGCTCTGGAGGGAGGGGACTATGGCTACACCTTC,CASSVALEGGDYGYTF,TRBV9,NA,NA,TRBJ1-2
TGTGCCAGTAGTCCACCCGGGACGGAGACTCCTAACTATGGCTACACCTTC,CASSPPGTETPNYGYTF,TRBV19,NA,NA,TRBJ1-2
TGTGCCAGCAGTTACCCGAAACCCTACGAGCAGTACTTC,CASSYPKPYEQYF,TRBV6-6,NA,NA,TRBJ2-7
TGCGCCAGCAGAGAGGCCCAGGGTATCACACCCCTCCACTTT,CASREAQGITPLHF,TRBV5-1,NA,NA,TRBJ1-6
TGTGCCAGCAGCCACGACAGTCACCCCCACTACGAGCAGTACTTC,CASSHDSHPHYEQYF,TRBV3-1/TRBV3-2,NA,NA,TRBJ2-7
TGTGCCAGCAGCTTACAGTCGGTATATGGCTACACCTTC,CASSLQSVYGYTF,TRBV7-8,few,NA,TRBJ1-2
TGTGCCAGCAGCTGGGACCCAAATGGGGACGAGCAGTACTTC,CASSWDPNGDEQYF,TRBV5-4,NA,NA,TRBJ2-7
TGTGCCAGCAACGGGCAGGGATACGAGCAGTACTTC,CASNGQGYEQYF,TRBV6-5,NA,NA,TRBJ2-7
TGTGCCAGCAGCTTGGCACAGACAAGCGCAACTAATGAAAAACTGTTTTTT,CASSLAQTSATNEKLFF,TRBV5-8,NA,NA,TRBJ1-4
TGTGCCAGCAGCCAACGACAGGGAACGGCTAATGAAAAACTGTTTTTT,CASSQRQGTANEKLFF,TRBV5-4,NA,TRBD1,TRBJ1-4
TGTGCCAGCAGTTACCCCCGGGACACCCTTTTCCCCGAGCAGTACTTC,CASSYPRDTLFPEQYF,TRBV6-2/TRBV6-3,NA,NA,TRBJ2-7
TGTGCCAGCAGTCTCCGGGGGGCGGGGGAGACCCAGTACTTC,CASSLRGAGETQYF,TRBV13,NA,NA,TRBJ2-5